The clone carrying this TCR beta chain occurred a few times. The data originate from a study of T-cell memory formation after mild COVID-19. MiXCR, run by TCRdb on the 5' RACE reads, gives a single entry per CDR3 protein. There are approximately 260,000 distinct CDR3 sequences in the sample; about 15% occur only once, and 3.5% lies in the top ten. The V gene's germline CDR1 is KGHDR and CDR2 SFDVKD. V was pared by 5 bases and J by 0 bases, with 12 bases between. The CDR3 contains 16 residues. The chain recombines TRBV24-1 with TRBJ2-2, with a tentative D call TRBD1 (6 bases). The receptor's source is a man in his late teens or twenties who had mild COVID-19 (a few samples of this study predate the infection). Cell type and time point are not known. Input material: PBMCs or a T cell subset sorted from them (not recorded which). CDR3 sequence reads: CATSVSGTTNTGELFF. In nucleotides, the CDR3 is TGTGCCACCAGTGTGTCCGGGACAACGAACACCGGGGAGCTGTTTTTT.